A selection of T cell receptor beta chains follows, all from one sample in a study of blood T cell repertoires in COVID-19. Assay: immunoSEQ multiplex PCR; the TCRdb copy retains only in-frame clones and omits some. The table lists about 240,000 clones, around 86% of them singletons, with about 12% in the top ten. The material sequenced was peripheral blood. Receptors originate from an elderly man with acute or convalescent COVID-19. Each CDR3 is given with its conserved first and last residue. D genes are given only for firm matches. Rows may omit the clone size; those that give it use once, few, many or a size class.

j_call clone_size v_call d_call cdr3_nt cdr3_aa
TRBJ2-1 - TRBV12-3/TRBV12-4 - TGTGCCAGCAGTGTTAGCGGTGGGGAGTTCTTC CASSVSGGEFF
TRBJ1-1 once TRBV11-2 - TGTGCCAGCAGCTTTAGAGCCGCAGGTGAAGCTTTCTTT CASSFRAAGEAFF
TRBJ2-1 - TRBV3-1/TRBV3-2 TRBD2 TGTGCCAGCGAAGGACTAGCGGGTCCCTTGAGCTCCTACAATGAGCAGTTCTTC CASEGLAGPLSSYNEQFF
TRBJ2-1 - TRBV9 TRBD2 TGTGCCAGCAGCGGGGGCACTAGCGGGAACGCTGAGCAGTTCTTC CASSGGTSGNAEQFF
TRBJ2-3 - TRBV7-2 TRBD2 TGTGCCAGCAGCTTAGCCCGGGGGGGTACGCAGTATTTT CASSLARGGTQYF
TRBJ1-3 - TRBV24-1 TRBD1 TGTGCCACCAGTGAGGGGACAGGTGCGGGAAACACCATATATTTT CATSEGTGAGNTIYF
TRBJ2-7 - TRBV7-9 TRBD2 TGTGCCAGCAGCCCAAGCGGGAGTAGAGCGGGGGCCTGGTTC CASSPSGSRAGAWF
TRBJ2-7 few TRBV11-2 - TGTGCCAGCAGCTTATCCCCATCCGAGCAGTACTTC CASSLSPSEQYF
TRBJ1-2 - TRBV7-2 - TGTGCCAGCAGCTTAGATGGGGGGTATGCCCATGGCTACACCTTC CASSLDGGYAHGYTF
TRBJ2-2 - TRBV18 - TGTGCCAGCTCACAGGCCCGCCCGGACAGAACGAACACCGGGGAGCTGTTTTTT CASSQARPDRTNTGELFF
TRBJ2-1 - TRBV19 TRBD1 TGTGCCAGTAGCCCGTCAGGGACAGCTAACAATGAGCAGTTCTTC CASSPSGTANNEQFF
TRBJ1-1 - TRBV12-3/TRBV12-4 - TGTGCCAGCAGTTCGTACACTGAAGCTTTCTTT CASSSYTEAFF
TRBJ1-2 - TRBV7-2 - TGTGCCAGCAGCTTAGGACGCGGGAGTGGCTACACCTTC CASSLGRGSGYTF
TRBJ2-1 - TRBV18 - TGTGCCAGCTCACCGCTGGAGGGGAGCGACGCCGGAGGTGAGCAGTTCTTC CASSPLEGSDAGGEQFF
TRBJ1-1 - TRBV18 TRBD1 TGTGCCAGCTCCCCTGGACAGGGGGTGATCGCGAACACTGAAGCTTTCTTT CASSPGQGVIANTEAFF
TRBJ2-2 - TRBV10-1 TRBD1 TGCGCCAGCAGTTTGGGACAGGGGAACACCGGGGAGCTGTTTTTT CASSLGQGNTGELFF
TRBJ2-2 - TRBV4-2 - TGTGCCAGCAGCCAACCAACCGGGGAGCTGTTTTTT CASSQPTGELFF
TRBJ1-2 - TRBV3-1/TRBV3-2 - TGTGCCAGCAGCCGATCGGGGGGCTACACCTTC CASSRSGGYTF
TRBJ2-3 - TRBV19 TRBD1 TGTGCCAGTAGTATGATCGGGACAGCTAGCACAGATACGCAGTATTTT CASSMIGTASTDTQYF
TRBJ1-2 - TRBV2 - TGTGCCAGCAGCGGACAGACCTATTGGGGCTACACCTTC CASSGQTYWGYTF
TRBJ1-6 - TRBV2 - TGTGCCAGCAGAGGCGGGAGGGGCGATAATTCACCCCTCCACTTT CASRGGRGDNSPLHF
TRBJ1-4 few TRBV3-1/TRBV3-2 - TGTGCCAGCAGCCAAGAGGGCAGGGCAAGTGAAAAACTGTTTTTT CASSQEGRASEKLFF
TRBJ2-2 - TRBV28 TRBD2 TGTGCCAGCAGTATACCGGGACTAGGCTCCGGGGAGCTGTTTTTT CASSIPGLGSGELFF
TRBJ1-1 - TRBV28 TRBD1 TGTGCCAGCAGGGGGACAGTGGGGACTGAAGCTTTCTTT CASRGTVGTEAFF
TRBJ2-7 - TRBV5-6 - TGTGCCAGCAGCTCCCCCGGGCGGGATCAGTACTTC CASSSPGRDQYF
TRBJ1-1 - TRBV28 - TGTGCCAGCACCACGAACAGCCTAGCTTTGAACACTGAAGCTTTCTTT CASTTNSLALNTEAFF
TRBJ1-2 - TRBV18 TRBD1 TGTGCCAGCTCAGGACAGGATCACTATGGCTACACCTTC CASSGQDHYGYTF
TRBJ2-3 - TRBV10-2 TRBD2 TGCGCCGCGAGACCTAGCGGGAGGGCGGATACGCAGTATTTT CAARPSGRADTQYF
TRBJ2-7 few TRBV25-1 - TGTGCCAGCAGTTGGGCCGGTTCCTACGAGCAGTACTTC CASSWAGSYEQYF
TRBJ2-7 - TRBV23-1 - TGCGCCTTCGGGGGGCCAGGGGGCGAATCCCTCTACGAGCAGTACTTC CAFGGPGGESLYEQYF
TRBJ1-2 - TRBV28 - TGTGCCAGCAGTTTAACGGGAGTATATGGCTACACCTTC CASSLTGVYGYTF
TRBJ2-7 - TRBV27 - TGTGCCACCGCCCTGGGCAGCCCCTACGAGCAGTACTTC CATALGSPYEQYF
TRBJ2-7 - TRBV5-6 TRBD2 TGTGCCAGCAGCTTCCGACTAGCGGGGGGTCGAGAGCAGTACTTC CASSFRLAGGREQYF
TRBJ2-7 - TRBV7-3 TRBD2 TGTGCCAGCAGCTTAAAAGCGGGAGGGCTTGGAGAGCAGTACTTC CASSLKAGGLGEQYF